This entry lists 31 T cell receptor beta chains sequenced from one sample in a study of blood T cell repertoires in COVID-19 (dated by TCRdb to about 2020). Library method: the immunoSEQ multiplex PCR assay. The table was pulled from immuneACCESS by TCRdb, which kept in-frame rearrangements only. Such tables lose some clones; where checked, under half of the loss comes from unresolved V genes, and the rest has no known cause. The sample table shows roughly 200,000 clones, and 80% to 90% are seen once. Of the sample, roughly 1.2% falls within the top ten clones. Sequences were obtained from PBMCs or T cells enriched from blood (not recorded which). All receptors derive from a man aged 30-40 years who had recovered from COVID-19.

This chain connects TRBV19 to TRBJ2-7, with D possibly matching TRBD2 (6 bases). V lost 5 bases to trimming and J lost 2 bases, with 13 bases between them. The CDR3 sequence is 14 residues long. CDR1 and CDR2 (germline): LNHDA, SQIVND (reference sequence). The chain's CDR3 is CASSLGEAPYEQYF. The CDR3 DNA is TGTGCCAGTAGTTTGGGGGAGGCGCCCTACGAGCAGTACTTC.

This rearrangement joins TRBV6-5 to TRBJ2-2; no firm D call. Trimming took 6 bases from V and 0 from J, leaving 11 bases between them. The CDR3 sequence is 15 residues long. Germline CDR1 is MNHEY and CDR2 is SVGAGI. CDR3 coding DNA: TGTGCCAGCAGGATCGGCAGGACGAACACCGGGGAGCTGTTTTTT. It is translated as CASRIGRTNTGELFF.

This chain joins TRBV12-3 or TRBV12-4 and TRBJ1-4; 7 bases align to TRBD1. Trimming removed 6 bases from V and 5 bases from J; junction bases left unmatched: 3. CDR3 length: 13 residues. The CDR3 nucleotides are TGTGCCAGCAGGGGACAGCCGAATGAAAAACTGTTTTTT. It specifies CASRGQPNEKLFF.

The rearrangement links TRBV11-2 to TRBJ1-3; 9 bases align to TRBD1. V was pared by 0 bases and J by 2 bases, with 8 bases of the junction left unmatched. CDR3 size: 18 residues. Per germline, CDR1 SGHAT and CDR2 FQNNGV. CDR3 in amino acids: CASSLDSPRQGAGNTIYF. Written as DNA, the CDR3 is TGTGCCAGCAGCTTAGATTCCCCCCGACAGGGGGCTGGAAACACCATATATTTT.

V is TRBV15 and J is TRBJ1-6; TRBD1 matches 7 bases. Germline trimming cut 0 bases from V and 3 bases from J; bases unmatched to any gene: 14. The germline V gene encodes CDR1 LNHNV and CDR2 YYDKDF (reference sequence). The CDR3 extends over 20 amino acids. CDR3 in DNA: TGTGCCACCAGCAGAGATCCCCCCCTCCAGGGGGAGGTCTATAATTCACCCCTCCACTTT. This translates into CATSRDPPLQGEVYNSPLHF.

V is TRBV4-1 and J is TRBJ2-6, with 10 bases aligning to TRBD1. V gave up 2 bases and J gave up 0 bases; unmatched junction bases: 4. This CDR3 comprises 18 residues. CDR1 and CDR2 (germline): MGHRA, YSYEKL. The CDR3 sequence is CASSQTGTGVSGANVLTF. CDR3 sequence (DNA): TGCGCCAGCAGCCAAACCGGGACAGGGGTCTCTGGGGCCAACGTCCTGACTTTC.

This chain joins TRBV6-5 and TRBJ2-3; 9 bases are shared with TRBD2. Unmatched junction bases numbered 11, after V lost 7 bases and J lost 6 bases. CDR1 and CDR2 (germline): MNHEY, SVGAGI. The CDR3 totals 15 residues. The CDR3 DNA reads as TGTGCCAGCACCCAGGGGGGCGGGAGGGACGATACGCAGTATTTT. It yields the protein CASTQGGGRDDTQYF.

The genes are TRBV6-5 and TRBJ2-7; TRBD1 aligns across 7 bases. The CDR3 loop spans 14 amino acids. V trimming: 2 bases; J trimming: 7 bases; junction bases outside the gene matches: 8. The germline V gene has CDR1 MNHEY and CDR2 SVGAGI. CDR3 amino acids: CASSYTTGHWEQYF. The CDR3 DNA reads TGTGCCAGCAGTTACACGACAGGGCATTGGGAGCAGTACTTC.

The chain couples TRBV4-3 to TRBJ1-3; TRBD1 might be the D (6 bases). The germline V gene has CDR1 LGHNA and CDR2 YSLEER. This CDR3 region has 15 residues. The V end was cut by 1 base, the J end by 4 bases, with 11 bases between. The CDR3 DNA is TGCGCCAGCAGCCAAGTCTGGGGGCCGGGAAACACCATATATTTT. Amino acids: CASSQVWGPGNTIYF.

In its sample, this clone was seen once. The chain uses TRBV7-9 and TRBJ2-7; 10 bases fit TRBD2. Germline trimming cut 5 bases from V and 1 base from J; bases unmatched to any gene: 8. The CDR3 is 16 residues long. CDR1 is SEHNR and CDR2 is FQNEAQ in the germline V gene (reference sequence). CDR3 bases: TGTGCCAGCAGCCGCCGACTAGCGGGTGGATCCTACGAGCAGTACTTC. As protein: CASSRRLAGGSYEQYF.

The chain couples TRBV10-3 to TRBJ1-2; D remains unclear. The CDR3 loop spans 17 amino acids. The germline V gene has CDR1 ENHRY and CDR2 SYGVKD. V was cut by 0 bases and J by 0 bases, with 14 bases left in between. In DNA form, the CDR3 reads TGTGCCATCAGTGAGTCGTATAATAGTCCTCCTAACTATGGCTACACCTTC. Translating gives CAISESYNSPPNYGYTF.

The V call is TRBV10-1, the J call TRBJ1-1; D gene unclear. The CDR3 extends over 8 amino acids. V shed 7 bases and J shed 9 bases, with 3 bases lying between them. The germline gives CDR1 WNHNN, CDR2 SYGVQD (reference sequence). CDR3 DNA sequence: TGCGCCAGCAAGCAAGCTTTCTTT. It codes for CASKQAFF.

The chain carries TRBV29-1 and TRBJ2-7; TRBD1 matches at 7 bases. V lost 7 bases, J lost 0 bases, and 3 bases stayed unmatched. In germline, CDR1 is SQVTM, CDR2 ANQGSEA. The CDR3 totals 12 residues. For the CDR3, the DNA is TGCAGCGCAGGGGGTTCCTCCTACGAGCAGTACTTC. Protein sequence: CSAGGSSYEQYF.

V gene TRBV5-1 combines with J gene TRBJ2-5; D perhaps matches TRBD2 (6 bases). With 5 bases removed from V and 2 bases from J, the gap between germline ends came to 16 bases. CDR1 and CDR2 (germline): SGHRS, YFSETQ. There are 15 residues in the CDR3. CDR3 DNA: TGCGCCAGCAGGGGGGAGGCAGGGCCTCAAGAGACCCAGTACTTC. Amino acids: CASRGEAGPQETQYF.

CDR3 sequence (DNA): TGTGCCAGCAGTGAAGCCCCGGACAGGTTTTCGTTCTTAGGAAACACCATATATTTT. This gives the protein CASSEAPDRFSFLGNTIYF. The chain joins TRBV6-1 to TRBJ1-3; 7 bases map to TRBD1. The germline CDR1 and CDR2 sequences are MNHNS and SASEGT. V was clipped by 0 bases and J by 4 bases; unmatched bases: 15. CDR3 length: 19 residues.

The rearrangement joins TRBV7-2 to TRBJ2-1; 13 nucleotides agree with TRBD2. The CDR3 spans 15 residues. Germline CDR1 reads SGHTA; CDR2 reads FQGNSA. V was clipped by 4 bases and J by 6 bases; unmatched bases: 3. The CDR3 spells CASSSLAGGPNEQFF. The CDR3, as DNA: TGTGCCAGCAGCTCACTAGCGGGGGGGCCCAATGAGCAGTTCTTC.

The chain has TRBV10-2 and TRBJ1-2, with D tentatively TRBD1 (6 bases). The germline V gene encodes CDR1 WSHSY and CDR2 SAAADI. This CDR3 is built from 15 residues. V was cut by 5 bases and J by 6 bases, with 19 bases left in between. CDR3 protein: CASSRDTFKMDGYTF. The CDR3 nucleotides read TGCGCCAGCAGTCGGGACACCTTCAAAATGGATGGCTACACCTTC.

CDR3 sequence: CASSYGRGLPRSSTDTQYF. The CDR3 coding sequence is TGTGCCAGCAGTTACGGCAGGGGACTACCCAGAAGTAGCACAGATACGCAGTATTTT. This chain links TRBV6-2 or TRBV6-3 with TRBJ2-3; maybe TRBD2 (7 bases). V lost 2 bases and J lost 0, with 21 bases in between. Germline V lookup: CDR1 MNHEY, CDR2 SVGEGT. The CDR3 extends over 19 amino acids.

V usage is TRBV10-2 and J usage is TRBJ2-2; perhaps TRBD2 as D (6 bases). Germline assignment: CDR1 WSHSY and CDR2 SAAADI. The ends were cut back, 8 bases at V and 0 bases at J, with 13 bases in the middle. This CDR3 spans 15 amino acids. Written as DNA, the CDR3 is TGCGCCAGCTGGGGACTGGTTGCGAACACCGGGGAGCTGTTTTTT. Translating gives CASWGLVANTGELFF.

The genes are TRBV4-3 and TRBJ1-2, with 10 positions matching TRBD1. The junction had 4 bases not matched to a gene; V was cut back by 4 bases and J by 5 bases. CDR3 length: 14 residues. CDR1 and CDR2 (germline): LGHNA, YSLEER. CDR3 region: CASSPTGGRYGYTF. CDR3 DNA sequence: TGCGCCAGCAGCCCGACAGGGGGCCGGTATGGCTACACCTTC.

V gene TRBV12-3 or TRBV12-4 combines with J gene TRBJ2-3; D is perhaps TRBD2 (6 bases). The CDR3 has 13 residues. Trimming pared 5 bases from V and 3 bases from J, leaving 9 bases between. The CDR3 DNA is TGTGCCAGCAGTGCTGGGACTACAGATACGCAGTATTTT. Encoded protein: CASSAGTTDTQYF.

There are a few counts of this clone. The rearrangement joins TRBV6-5 to TRBJ1-2, with unresolved D. Germline CDR1 is MNHEY and CDR2 is SVGAGI. V gave up 2 bases and J gave up 4 bases, with 11 bases separating them. The CDR3 runs 14 residues. CDR3 DNA: TGTGCCAGCAGTTACAGGGCGGGGAGCTATGGCTACACCTTC. This translates into CASSYRAGSYGYTF.

This chain uses TRBV19 with TRBJ1-2; D remains unclear. Germline V gene lookup returns CDR1 LNHDA and CDR2 SQIVND (reference sequence). Trimming removed 4 bases from V and 4 bases from J, with 10 bases in between. The CDR3 is made up of 13 amino acids. CDR3 in DNA: TGTGCCAGTAGTACCGGAGTGTTCTATGGCTACACCTTC. Translation gives CASSTGVFYGYTF.

The chain joins TRBV7-6 to TRBJ2-7; TRBD2 aligns across 7 bases. This CDR3 spans 16 amino acids. V lost 1 base to trimming and J lost 1 base; unmatched junction nucleotides: 7. The V gene's germline CDR1 is SGHVS and CDR2 FNYEAQ. CDR3 nucleotides: TGTGCCAGCAGCTTAGGATTAGCGGGTAGTTCCTACGAGCAGTACTTC. Encoded protein: CASSLGLAGSSYEQYF.

This clone was counted a single time. The CDR3 DNA reads as TGTGCCAGTAGTATAGGAGCGAGCGCAGATACGCAGTATTTT. It codes for CASSIGASADTQYF. J is TRBJ2-3 and V is TRBV19; D is unclear. V shed 1 base and J shed 4 bases, with 9 bases lying between them. Germline V gene lookup returns CDR1 LNHDA and CDR2 SQIVND (reference sequence). This CDR3 comprises 14 residues.

The chain links TRBV6-2 or TRBV6-3 to TRBJ2-1; no clear D. V lost 5 bases to trimming and J lost 15 bases, with 14 bases between them. Germline values: CDR1 MNHEY, CDR2 SVGEGT. There are 11 residues in the CDR3. CDR3 protein: CASSNGPSWFF. The DNA for the CDR3 is TGTGCCAGCAGTAATGGGCCCTCGTGGTTCTTC.

This clone was picked up one time. The rearrangement joins TRBV7-8 to TRBJ1-5, with 8 bases that match TRBD1. Germline CDR1 reads SGHVS; CDR2 reads FQNEAQ. V trimming: 4 bases; J trimming: 5 bases; junction bases outside the gene matches: 13. The CDR3 consists of 17 residues. This CDR3 is CASSSDRGASLHQPQHF. The CDR3 DNA follows: TGTGCCAGCAGCTCCGACAGGGGCGCGAGTCTCCATCAGCCCCAGCATTTT.

This chain links TRBV3-1 (or the pseudogene TRBV3-2) with TRBJ2-3; tentative D call: TRBD1 (5 bases). CDR3 length: 14 residues. Germline CDR1 is LGHDT and CDR2 is YNNKEL (reference sequence). V lost 2 bases, J lost 1 base, and 7 bases lay in between. As DNA, the CDR3 is TGTGCCAGCAGCCAACCACAGGGCACAGATACGCAGTATTTT. Protein sequence: CASSQPQGTDTQYF.

In this sample, this clone turned up a few times. This chain connects TRBV20-1 to TRBJ1-4, with D maybe TRBD1 (5 bases). The CDR3 sequence is 12 residues long. V dropped 3 bases and J dropped 8 bases, with 10 bases sitting between them. Germline lookup yields CDR1 DFQATT and CDR2 SNEGSKA (reference sequence). CDR3 sequence reads: CSASREGEKLFF. The CDR3 region has the DNA TGCAGTGCTAGTAGGGAGGGGGAAAAACTGTTTTTT.

The rearrangement joins TRBV5-5 to TRBJ2-7; D remains ambiguous. Germline assignment: CDR1 SGHKS and CDR2 YYEKEE (reference sequence). The CDR3 is 16 residues long. Trimming removed 4 bases from V and 3 bases from J, with 20 bases in between. CDR3 DNA sequence: TGTGCCAGCAGCCGGCCATTTCGCGACACCCACTACGAGCAGTACTTC. It encodes CASSRPFRDTHYEQYF.

The sample holds one count of this clone. The rearrangement joins TRBV4-1 to TRBJ2-7; 11 bases match TRBD2. Losses at the gene ends were 5 bases for V and 2 bases for J; bases not matched to a gene: 5. Looked up from germline, CDR1 is MGHRA and CDR2 is YSYEKL. CDR3 size: 15 residues. The CDR3 DNA follows: TGCGCCAGCAGCTTCCTGGGACTAGCGGCCTACGAGCAGTACTTC. Translation: CASSFLGLAAYEQYF.